This TCR beta chain appears in the sequencing data of a study of blood T cell repertoires in COVID-19. Study-level information: Samples came from the United States, Italy and Spain, spanning acute and convalescent COVID-19. PBMCs, B-cell-depleted T cells, or T cells were the source of the cDNA or gDNA that made up the material.

Germline trimming cut 5 bases from V and 7 bases from J; bases unmatched to any gene: 6. Per the germline V gene, CDR1 is GTSNPN and CDR2 is SVGIG (reference sequence). CDR3 size: 13 residues. Per the study methods: Amplification of reference gene primers provided the estimated nucleated cell counts. TCRdb's table, derived via immunoSEQ multiplex PCR, lists solely in-frame clones and lacks some. V and J calls and clone size come straight from that table; D and trimming were deduced from the DNA. Of about 200,000 clones in the sample, more than 75% were seen once. Source material: peripheral blood. The chain links TRBV30 to TRBJ1-5; 9 nucleotides line up with TRBD1. The sequence came from a man aged 55-75 years with acute or convalescent COVID-19. The DNA for the CDR3 is TGTGCCTGGGGCCCACAGGGGGCCCAGCCCCAGCATTTT. Translated, it gives CAWGPQGAQPQHF.